This note documents a single T cell receptor beta chain sequence. This entry belongs to a study of blood T cell repertoires in COVID-19. In the source study's methods: Nucleated cell counts were estimated from reference gene primer amplification. Assay used: immunoSEQ multiplex PCR; TCRdb lists only in-frame clones, some missing. Clone size and the V and J calls come from that table; the DNA yielded D and trimming. This table holds more than 250,000 clones, approximately 90% found once. This CDR3 comprises 16 residues. Trimming at V came to 5 bases and at J to 7 bases, leaving 11 bases not matched to a gene. Germline CDR1 and CDR2: MDHEN and SYDVKM.

The chain recombines TRBV28 with TRBJ2-2; TRBD1 matches 9 bases. The clonotype originates from a woman between 18 and 29 years old who had recovered from COVID-19. Material for sequencing was PBMCs or T cells enriched from blood (not recorded which). The CDR3 sequence is CASSDPGQGKVGELFF. Here the CDR3 DNA reads TGTGCCAGCAGTGACCCAGGACAGGGGAAGGTCGGGGAGCTGTTTTTT. Combining the CDR3 with reference TRBV28 and TRBJ2-2 gives the whole variable domain DVKVTQSSRYLVKRTGEKVFLECVQDMDHENMFWYRQDPGLGLRLIYFSYDVKMKEKGDIPEGYSVSREKKERFSLILESASTNQTSMYLCASSDPGQGKVGELFFGEGSRLTVL.